The rows below give T cell receptor beta chains drawn from one sample of a study of T cell responses to AZD1222 COVID-19 vaccine. The table came from immunoSEQ multiplex PCR; TCRdb's copy has only in-frame clones and leaves some out. There are around 120,000 clones in the sample; 92% occur only once, and approximately 1% lies in the top ten. The source was peripheral blood, collected on day 0 of AZD1222 vaccination. All receptors come from an adult in good health. Each CDR3 is given with its conserved first and last residue. Fields, in order: V gene, D gene, clone size, J gene, CDR3 DNA, CDR3 protein. A D gene is named only where the DNA matches it firmly. The size of a clone is reported for some rows only, either as once, few or many, or as a class for expanded clones.

V gene: TRBV19
D gene: TRBD1
clone size: NA
J gene: TRBJ1-4
CDR3 DNA: TGTGCCAGTAGTATATTCCCACAGGGGGCGAGGAGTGAAAAACTGTTTTTT
CDR3 protein: CASSIFPQGARSEKLFF

V gene: TRBV7-9
D gene: TRBD2
clone size: few
J gene: TRBJ2-3
CDR3 DNA: TGTGCCAGCAGCCCGGGACTAGCGGGAGGGAGAGGTAGAGATACGCAGTATTTT
CDR3 protein: CASSPGLAGGRGRDTQYF

V gene: TRBV19
D gene: TRBD1
clone size: once
J gene: TRBJ1-1
CDR3 DNA: TGTGCCAGTAGTATTGGACAGGGAAAAGCTTTCTTT
CDR3 protein: CASSIGQGKAFF

V gene: TRBV3-1/TRBV3-2
D gene: NA
clone size: NA
J gene: TRBJ1-5
CDR3 DNA: TGTGCCAGCAGCCCGCGCCCCCGTGACAGTAGAATTAGTTATAGCAATCAGCCCCAGCATTTT
CDR3 protein: CASSPRPRDSRISYSNQPQHF

V gene: TRBV19
D gene: NA
clone size: NA
J gene: TRBJ1-5
CDR3 DNA: TGTGCCAGTAGTATATGGGAAAGGGGTCAGCCCCAGCATTTT
CDR3 protein: CASSIWERGQPQHF

V gene: TRBV5-1
D gene: NA
clone size: NA
J gene: TRBJ2-1
CDR3 DNA: TGCGCCACCTCGAGCGGGTACAATGAGCAGTTCTTC
CDR3 protein: CATSSGYNEQFF

V gene: TRBV19
D gene: TRBD2
clone size: NA
J gene: TRBJ2-7
CDR3 DNA: TGTGCCAGTAGAAAAGCGGCTAGCGGGCTCTACGAGCAGTACTTC
CDR3 protein: CASRKAASGLYEQYF

V gene: TRBV7-3
D gene: TRBD1
clone size: NA
J gene: TRBJ1-2
CDR3 DNA: TGTGCCAGCAGCCAACAGGGGAACTATGGCTACACCTTC
CDR3 protein: CASSQQGNYGYTF

V gene: TRBV6-6
D gene: NA
clone size: NA
J gene: TRBJ1-3
CDR3 DNA: TGTGCCAGCACCCCCCCCGGGCATGGAAACACCATATATTTT
CDR3 protein: CASTPPGHGNTIYF

V gene: TRBV10-2
D gene: NA
clone size: NA
J gene: TRBJ2-2
CDR3 DNA: TGCGCCAGCAGTGGAGGAGGTGCCGGGGAGCTGTTTTTT
CDR3 protein: CASSGGGAGELFF

V gene: TRBV7-7
D gene: NA
clone size: NA
J gene: TRBJ2-2
CDR3 DNA: TGTGCTAGCAGCTACGCCGGGACCACCTCCGGGGAGCTGTTTTTT
CDR3 protein: CASSYAGTTSGELFF